Detailed here is one TCR beta chain. Stated treatment: oral pan-JAK inhibitor, 5-10 mg twice daily. This entry belongs to a study of CD8+ T cells in alopecia areata. Looked up from germline, CDR1 is SGDLS and CDR2 is YYNGEE. CDR3 length: 16 residues. V dropped 3 bases and J dropped 6; count of bases not matched to a gene: 6. Sequencing used cDNA as its template, made by extracting RNA and reverse transcribing it. Generated by immunoSEQ multiplex PCR, the TCRdb table keeps only in-frame clones and is missing some. The repertoire holds about 250,000 clones, with about 60% as singletons. The chain combines TRBV9 with TRBJ2-1, with 13 bases lining up with TRBD2. The sequence came from a human donor with alopecia areata. The material sequenced was CD4+ T cells sorted from blood, taken around week 54, from a patient treated with tofacitinib. The CDR3 DNA is TGTGCCAGCAGCGGAAGCTGGACTAGCGGGGGCAATGAGCAGTTCTTC. Residues: CASSGSWTSGGNEQFF.